These 18 T cell receptor beta chains share one sample of origin, sequenced in a study of shared clonotypes between healthy human individuals. Measured with immunoSEQ multiplex PCR; TCRdb has only the in-frame clones, and not every one. The sample comprises fewer than 100,000 clones, about 68% of which are singletons, and roughly 40% rests with the top ten. Sequencing used memory CD8+ T cells sorted from blood. Subset meaning: CD45RO+ cells pooled with CCR7-negative TemRA cells. These TCRs come from a man aged 25 to 40 in good health.

This chain links TRBV11-2 with TRBJ1-2; D is perhaps TRBD1 (5 bases). CDR3 length equals 17 residues. Trimming took off 2 bases at V and 6 bases at J, with 22 bases between the two ends. Germline loops: CDR1 SGHAT, CDR2 FQNNGV. As DNA, the CDR3 is TGTGCCAGCAGCTTAAGTACAGGCGGGTTTGATAAAGATGGCTACACCTTC. Amino acids: CASSLSTGGFDKDGYTF.

This sequence joins TRBV6-1 and TRBJ1-3; no clear D gene. Trimming removed 5 bases at V and 0 bases at J, with 11 bases between. This CDR3 region has 15 residues. The germline CDR1 and CDR2 sequences are MNHNS and SASEGT. CDR3 coding DNA: TGTGCCAGCAGTTGGACTATAGACTCTGGAAACACCATATATTTT. It yields the protein CASSWTIDSGNTIYF.

The rearrangement links TRBV5-1 to TRBJ2-1; 8 nucleotides align to TRBD2. The CDR3 contains 17 residues. Unmatched junction bases numbered 13, after V lost 1 base and J lost 7 bases. The germline gives CDR1 SGHRS, CDR2 YFSETQ. The CDR3 bases are TGCGCCAGCAGCTTGCCACTGGGACTAGGGGGTAAAAATGAGCAGTTCTTC. This sequence encodes CASSLPLGLGGKNEQFF.

The chain combines TRBV5-1 with TRBJ2-3, with unresolved D. CDR1 is SGHRS and CDR2 is YFSETQ in the germline V gene. Trimming cost V 2 bases and J 3 bases, with 1 base left between them. The CDR3 totals 11 residues. CDR3 protein: CASSFTDTQYF. The CDR3, as DNA: TGCGCCAGCAGCTTTACAGATACGCAGTATTTT.

CDR3 DNA: TGTGCCAGCAGTTTGGACGGTACCTACGAGCAGTACTTC. Encoded protein: CASSLDGTYEQYF. The V and J genes are TRBV6-5 and TRBJ2-7; D remains unclear. There are 13 residues in the CDR3. V was pared by 4 bases and J by 2 bases, with 9 bases between. In germline, CDR1 is MNHEY, CDR2 SVGAGI.

The chain employs TRBV27 and TRBJ2-7; D assignment may be TRBD1 or TRBD2 (5 bases each). Trimming left V 2 bases short and J 4 bases short, with 9 bases between. Germline-derived CDR1 and CDR2 are MNHEY and SMNVEV (reference sequence). The CDR3 consists of 13 residues. CDR3 nucleotides: TGTGCCAGCAGTTTAGTGGGACGGTACGAGCAGTACTTC. Amino acid sequence: CASSLVGRYEQYF.

This clone was detected only once. The rearrangement links TRBV11-1 to TRBJ2-7; 7 nucleotides agree with TRBD2. The germline gives CDR1 SGHAT, CDR2 FQDESV (reference sequence). The V and J ends lost 4 bases and 3 bases, in that order; junction bases with no gene match: 6. This CDR3 is built from 14 residues. CDR3 coding DNA: TGTGCCAGCAGCTCTAGCGGAAACCACTACGAGCAGTACTTC. This gives the protein CASSSSGNHYEQYF.

This clone was detected ten times or more. Other nucleotide sequences in the sample specify the same CDR3. The chain employs TRBV7-9 and TRBJ2-1, with 8 positions matching TRBD1. Losses at the gene ends were 5 bases for V and 6 bases for J; bases not matched to a gene: 9. Looked up from germline, CDR1 is SEHNR and CDR2 is FQNEAQ (reference sequence). CDR3 length equals 15 residues. The CDR3 region has the DNA TGTGCCAGCAGCCCCCAGGACAGGGCGTTCAATGAGCAGTTCTTC. Residues: CASSPQDRAFNEQFF.

This clone was seen only once. V usage is TRBV4-1 and J usage is TRBJ1-1, with D possibly TRBD1 on 5 matching bases. Germline values: CDR1 MGHRA, CDR2 YSYEKL. This CDR3 contains 15 residues. The ends were cut back, 1 base at V and 5 bases at J, with 14 bases in the middle. CDR3 DNA sequence: TGCGCCAGCAGCCAAGTTCAGGGTAGGTGGACTGAAGCTTTCTTT. It translates to CASSQVQGRWTEAFF.

The chain is built from TRBV5-6 and TRBJ2-6; D gene uncertain. Trimming took off 4 bases at V and 4 bases at J, with 9 bases between the two ends. Germline V gene lookup returns CDR1 SGHDT and CDR2 YYEEEE. CDR3 length equals 14 residues. CDR3 sequence: CASSVGLGANVLTF. The CDR3 DNA reads as TGTGCCAGCAGCGTAGGGTTGGGGGCCAACGTCCTGACTTTC.

In its sample, this clone was seen once. The J gene is TRBJ1-1, the V gene TRBV18, with a possible D match to TRBD1 (5 bases). V lost 5 bases to trimming and J lost 0 bases, with 19 bases between them. There are 17 residues in the CDR3. Germline V gene data show CDR1 as KGHSH and CDR2 as LQKENI. Here the CDR3 reads CASSRGVGRPLNTEAFF. In DNA, the CDR3 is TGTGCCAGCTCAAGGGGAGTAGGGCGGCCGCTGAACACTGAAGCTTTCTTT.

This rearrangement joins TRBV7-4 to TRBJ2-2; 8 bases agree with TRBD1. With V trimmed by 5 bases and J by 6 bases, 8 bases remained unmatched. Germline loops: CDR1 SGHVT, CDR2 SQSDAQ. The CDR3 covers 15 residues. The CDR3 sequence: CASSPLPGGSGELFF. The CDR3 DNA is TGTGCCAGCAGCCCCCTCCCAGGGGGCTCCGGGGAGCTGTTTTTT.

The rearrangement links TRBV25-1 to TRBJ2-5; tentative D call: TRBD1 (7 bases). This CDR3 is built from 15 residues. Germline CDR1 is MGHDK and CDR2 is SYGVNS. V was trimmed by 6 bases and J by 2 bases, leaving 16 bases between them. The CDR3 region is CASRSRGAPQETQYF. The CDR3, as DNA: TGTGCCAGCAGAAGCAGGGGGGCCCCGCAAGAGACCCAGTACTTC. The full variable domain, in which reference TRBV25-1 and TRBJ2-5 provide the parts outside the CDR3, is EADIYQTPRYLVIGTGKKITLECSQTMGHDKMYWYQQDPGMELHLIHYSYGVNSTEKGDLSSESTVSRIRTEHFPLTLESARPSHTSQYLCASRSRGAPQETQYFGPGTRLLVL.

This clone turned up a few times. The chain combines TRBV7-9 with TRBJ2-2; D gene unclear. The V and J ends lost 5 bases and 7 bases respectively, with 17 bases between them. The CDR3 contains 15 residues. From germline, CDR1 is SEHNR and CDR2 FQNEAQ (reference sequence). This CDR3 reads CASSPEWFRFGELFF. Written as DNA, the CDR3 is TGTGCCAGCAGCCCAGAGTGGTTTAGGTTCGGGGAGCTGTTTTTT.

This clone was picked up a small number of times. The chain joins TRBV9 to TRBJ1-1; the D gene is possibly TRBD1 (6 bases). Trimming pared 4 bases from V and 0 bases from J, leaving 13 bases between. Germline V CDR1 and CDR2: SGDLS, YYNGEE. The CDR3 covers 15 residues. CDR3: CASSSQTGLNTEAFF. CDR3 sequence (DNA): TGTGCCAGCAGCTCTCAGACAGGCCTGAACACTGAAGCTTTCTTT. The variable domain in full, with the rest retrieved from reference TRBV9 and TRBJ1-1, is DSGVTQTPKHLITATGQRVTLRCSPRSGDLSVYWYQQSLDQGLQFLIQYYNGEERAKGNILERFSAQQFPDLHSELNLSSLELGDSALYFCASSSQTGLNTEAFFGQGTRLTVV.

V usage is TRBV18 and J usage is TRBJ2-3, with D perhaps TRBD1 (7 bases). CDR3 length equals 15 residues. Germline-derived CDR1 and CDR2 are KGHSH and LQKENI. The V end lost 1 base, the J end lost 4 bases, and 12 bases lay between the germline ends. The CDR3 DNA follows: TGTGCCAGCTCACCACGGAGGGGGCAAGCAGATACGCAGTATTTT. Protein: CASSPRRGQADTQYF.

V is TRBV29-1 and J is TRBJ2-7; 7 positions agree with TRBD2. CDR1 SQVTM and CDR2 ANQGSEA come from the germline V gene. This CDR3 has 13 amino acids. The V and J ends lost 3 bases and 3 bases, in that order; junction bases with no gene match: 5. The DNA of the CDR3 is TGCAGCGTTGACGGGGGGAAGGGCTACGAGCAGTACTTC. Residues: CSVDGGKGYEQYF.

The chain links TRBV28 to TRBJ2-5; 10 bases are a match to TRBD2. V dropped 1 base and J dropped 11; count of bases not matched to a gene: 13. The CDR3 is made up of 16 amino acids. Germline values: CDR1 MDHEN, CDR2 SYDVKM. In nucleotides, the CDR3 is TGTGCCAGCAGTTTATCCAACGGACTAGCGGAGGCGGGTCAGTACTTC. This gives the protein CASSLSNGLAEAGQYF. Drawing the rest from reference TRBV28 and TRBJ2-5, the complete variable domain is DVKVTQSSRYLVKRTGEKVFLECVQDMDHENMFWYRQDPGLGLRLIYFSYDVKMKEKGDIPEGYSVSREKKERFSLILESASTNQTSMYLCASSLSNGLAEAGQYFGPGTRLLVL.